This entry describes one T cell receptor beta chain. This receptor's antigen is unknown. No base-level quality is on record; no much larger clone is a single base apart. The sample is drawn from a study of shared clonotypes between healthy human individuals (dated by TCRdb to 2018 to 2021). About the full investigation: The cohort included a few men and a couple of women between 18 and 49 years of age. For each donor, three plates each were used for CD4 naive and CD4 memory, two plates were used for CD8 naive, and one plate was used for CD8 memory. Blood TCR repertoires of about five healthy adults were deeply sequenced to estimate repertoire size and the extent of clonotype sharing between individuals. To increase sequencing depth and limit assay-specific biases, different laboratories used diverse techniques to prepare libraries and sequence TCR repertoires. Each donor's leukapheresis produced roughly between roughly 0.85 and 10 billion PBMCs. The full study reports these points: Approximately 5% of naive CD4, roughly 3.6% of naive CD8, roughly 2.4% of memory CD4, and around 0.4% of memory CD8 clonotypes were shared across a handful of donors. Only blood was sampled, and tissue TCR repertoires likely differ from those in blood. Pairwise subsampling led to the expectation that sequencing depth would affect the degree of clonotype sharing among donors. Because the study included only a small number of donors, the genetic and exposure-history diversity represented was limited. Incomplete sequencing was indicated by rarefaction of sorted-subset datasets, despite the large sequencing depth. Estimated clonotype richness was generally larger for naive than for memory subsets. Higher generation probabilities were observed for clonotypes shared by all four sorted-subset donors than for non-shared clonotypes.

CD8 naive samples consisted of CD45RO-negative cells that were positively selected for CCR7, yielding a CD45RA+CCR7+ population without TemRA cells. Healthy HIV-negative adults with no recently reported acute infections or vaccinations were included as donors. Only Caucasian adults living in Nashville, Tennessee, USA were represented among the donors. Blood was collected by leukapheresis, and PBMCs were isolated by Ficoll-Histopaque density gradient centrifugation and then cryopreserved in liquid nitrogen vapor phase. Analytical flow cytometry was used to check the purity and quantity of each magnetically sorted T cell population. Each sorted fraction had its genomic DNA isolated and then quantified by UV absorbance on a Nanodrop 2000c. Using the deep immunoSEQ assay, TCR CDR3 regions were amplified from genomic DNA by multiplex PCR. Genomic DNA extracted from each cell subset was distributed evenly over all wells of several immunoSEQ 96-well plates, and each plate served as one replicate. For sorted subsets, around 200 ng genomic DNA, equal to 30,000 to 35,000 T cell genomes, was loaded into each replicate PCR. Purified libraries were measured with a Qubit 3.0 fluorometer, size-checked on a Bioanalyzer 2100, and measured again with the KAPA Library Quantification kit. Each immunoSEQ 96-well plate was sequenced on its own single-read 150-cycle Illumina NextSeq 550 flow cell. In the authors' own workflow: Because only junctional sequences without quality scores were contained in the immunoSEQ output, filtering matching that applied to full-length reads could not be performed. Sequences were annotated with PyIR, a Python wrapper for IgBLAST v1.9, using IMGT germline references to assign V/J genes and CDR3. Reads with weak V/J assignments (E-value above 1e-6), missing CDR3, stop codons, out-of-frame junctions, or ambiguous translated residues were removed. V3J clonotypes were defined as sequences sharing an identical inferred V gene, J gene, and CDR3 amino acid sequence. To compute the percentage overlap between repertoires, the number of shared unique clonotypes was divided by the size of the smaller repertoire. Repertoire richness was assessed with RTK rarefaction, the Chao1 estimator, and Recon v2.1 estimates of unobserved clonotypes. For all TCRbeta clonotypes obtained by the gDNA method from four donors, generation probabilities were computed with OLGA. TCRdb holds this immuneACCESS table with in-frame rearrangements only. Some clones are missing; in checked studies, unresolved V genes explain under half, and the rest has no known cause. That table furnishes V, J and clone size, whereas the DNA furnished D and trimming. This sample holds about 2 million clones; about 95% were observed only once. The top ten clonotypes cover roughly 1.2% of the sample.

A distance of 8 bases separates the germline ends of V and J, which lose 0 bases and 2 bases respectively. Including cysteine and phenylalanine, the CDR3 has 14 amino acids. The sequence is cut down to CDR3 DNA, 42 bases in frame from base 1. From a lookup of the germline V gene, CDR1 and CDR2 are SGHRS and YFSETQ. The chain was built from TRBV5-1 and TRBJ1-1, with the D gene not confidently named. The specimen sequenced was naive CD8+ T cells sorted from blood. Explained via the paper, the cell subset or site label denotes: CD45RA+CCR7+. The TCR comes from a man aged 18 to 30 in good health. The sequenced DNA: TGCGCCAGCAGCTTGGTTCGGGAAAACACTGAAGCTTTCTTT. Translated, this is CASSLVRENTEAFF. The reference TRBV5-1 and TRBJ1-1 proteins fill in what lies around the CDR3, so the full variable domain reads KAGVTQTPRYLIKTRGQQVTLSCSPISGHRSVSWYQQTPGQGLQFLFEYFSETQRNKGNFPGRFSGRQFSNSRSEMNVSTLELGDSALYLCASSLVRENTEAFFGQGTRLTVV.